One and the same sample provided the 21 T cell receptor beta chains below, sequenced in a study of long-term antiretroviral therapy in people with HIV (dated by TCRdb to between 2021 and 2023). The immunoSEQ hsTCRB v3.0 assay was used at survey level resolution to sequence the TRB variable region. TCRdb limited this immuneACCESS table to in-frame rearrangements with V and J called. A share of clones is missing; checked studies link under half to unresolved V genes, and the rest is unexplained. The sample contains about 29,000 clones, about 77% of them found a single time. Of the sample, roughly 8.8% is held by the ten largest clones. The sequences come from unsorted PBMCs, collected 1.5 years before starting antiretroviral therapy. These receptors were collected from a young man with HIV.

V and J are TRBV6-6 and TRBJ1-5; TRBD1 aligns across 7 bases. Germline CDR1 reads MNHNY; CDR2 reads SVGAGI (reference sequence). The CDR3 consists of 14 residues. Losses at the gene ends were 7 bases for V and 4 bases for J; bases not matched to a gene: 7. Here the CDR3 reads CASIPDRFNQPQHF. CDR3 in DNA: TGTGCCAGCATTCCGGACAGGTTTAATCAGCCCCAGCATTTT.

This sequence joins TRBV6-5 and TRBJ1-1, with TRBD1 matching 7 bases. Trimming cost V 0 bases and J 4 bases; bases outside gene matches: 2. Per germline, CDR1 MNHEY and CDR2 SVGAGI. The CDR3 runs to 14 residues. As DNA, the CDR3 is TGTGCCAGCAGTTACTCGGCAGGGGGCACTGAAGCTTTCTTT. This encodes CASSYSAGGTEAFF.

V and J are TRBV19 and TRBJ2-2, with 9 positions matching TRBD2. The CDR3 spans 15 residues. Germline CDR1 reads LNHDA; CDR2 reads SQIVND (reference sequence). Trimming removed 4 bases from V and 5 bases from J; junction bases left unmatched: 5. CDR3 coding DNA: TGTGCCAGTAGTAGCGGGAGGGCCGGGACCGGGGAGCTGTTTTTT. Protein: CASSSGRAGTGELFF.

The chain employs TRBV18 and TRBJ1-1; D remains unclear. This CDR3 spans 15 amino acids. The V end was cut by 0 bases, the J end by 0 bases, with 8 bases between. Per germline, CDR1 KGHSH and CDR2 LQKENI. CDR3 DNA: TGTGCCAGCTCACCACCTCAAACCTTGAACACTGAAGCTTTCTTT. Amino acid sequence: CASSPPQTLNTEAFF.

This chain joins TRBV27 and TRBJ1-5, with 7 positions matching TRBD1. The V and J ends lost 4 bases and 3 bases, in that order; junction bases with no gene match: 9. Germline CDR1 and CDR2: MNHEY and SMNVEV (reference sequence). The CDR3 covers 16 residues. This CDR3 reads CASSSHQGVVNQPQHF. DNA of the CDR3: TGTGCCAGCAGTTCTCACCAGGGGGTGGTCAATCAGCCCCAGCATTTT.

The chain joins TRBV20-1 to TRBJ2-1; TRBD1 is a possible D gene (6 bases). Looked up from germline, CDR1 is DFQATT and CDR2 is SNEGSKA (reference sequence). The ends were cut back, 4 bases at V and 7 bases at J, with 8 bases in the middle. CDR3 size: 11 residues. The CDR3 region has the DNA TGCAGTGCTAACAGGGAAAATGAGCAGTTCTTC. Amino acids: CSANRENEQFF.

The chain recombines TRBV6-5 with TRBJ1-2; no reliable D call. Deletions cut 0 bases from V and 4 bases from J, with 12 bases between. CDR1 MNHEY and CDR2 SVGAGI come from the germline V gene. This CDR3 spans 15 amino acids. The CDR3 here is CASSYSKLGSYGYTF. In DNA form, the CDR3 reads TGTGCCAGCAGTTACTCGAAGTTAGGCAGCTATGGCTACACCTTC.

The chain couples TRBV29-1 to TRBJ2-2, with TRBD1 identical over 7 bases. J gave up 6 bases and V 6 bases, and 10 bases lay outside the gene matches. The CDR3 totals 14 residues. Germline loops: CDR1 SQVTM, CDR2 ANQGSEA. Here the CDR3 DNA reads TGCAGCGTGGGGAAAGGGGGCACCGCCGGGGAGCTGTTTTTT. This gives the protein CSVGKGGTAGELFF.

This clone was found a few times. The rearrangement links TRBV4-1 to TRBJ2-1, with a possible D match to TRBD2 (5 bases). Germline lookup yields CDR1 MGHRA and CDR2 YSYEKL. The CDR3 totals 16 residues. The V end was cut by 4 bases, the J end by 10 bases, with 23 bases between. This CDR3 is CASSPLDLVEVREQFF. CDR3 coding DNA: TGCGCCAGCAGCCCCTTAGACTTAGTGGAGGTCAGGGAGCAGTTCTTC.

J is TRBJ1-3 and V is TRBV5-3, with D possibly matching TRBD1 (6 bases). Being an ORF, TRBV5-3 has a function that is uncertain. The ends were cut back, 2 bases at V and 0 bases at J, with 12 bases in the middle. The CDR3 has 16 amino acids. The chain's CDR3 is CARSFDRIPSGNTIYF. CDR3 nucleotides: TGTGCCAGAAGCTTCGACAGGATACCCTCTGGAAACACCATATATTTT.

This clone showed up just a few times. The sample has other DNA sequences that encode this CDR3 too. V and J are TRBV27 and TRBJ2-3; D unclear. Germline V lookup: CDR1 MNHEY, CDR2 SMNVEV (reference sequence). The germline V and J ends were trimmed by 0 bases and 0 bases, with 7 bases remaining between them. The CDR3 loop spans 15 amino acids. In nucleotides, the CDR3 is TGTGCCAGCAGTTTATCGGGCGGTAGCACAGATACGCAGTATTTT. Protein sequence: CASSLSGGSTDTQYF.

In DNA form, the CDR3 reads TGTGCCAGCAGCCTCCACCCGACAGGGAGCGGCTACACCTTC. It specifies CASSLHPTGSGYTF. The rearrangement joins TRBV7-6 to TRBJ1-2, with TRBD1 matching over 7 bases. Germline V lookup: CDR1 SGHVS, CDR2 FNYEAQ. CDR3 length: 14 amino acids. J gave up 8 bases and V 5 bases, and 11 bases lay outside the gene matches.

This clone is labeled large (0.1 to 1%). Other nucleotide sequences from this sample produce the same CDR3. V usage is TRBV30 and J usage is TRBJ1-1; possible D gene TRBD1, 5 bases. CDR1 GTSNPN and CDR2 SVGIG come from the germline V gene (reference sequence). This CDR3 contains 12 residues. The germline V and J ends were trimmed by 5 bases and 4 bases, with 11 bases remaining between them. In DNA form, the CDR3 reads TGTGCCTGGGGGGCAGGTTTCACTGAAGCTTTCTTT. It yields the protein CAWGAGFTEAFF.

The chain combines TRBV5-1 with TRBJ1-1; D is uncertain. V lost 0 bases and J 0 bases, leaving 9 bases between the germline ends. Germline V gene sequence: CDR1 SGHRS, CDR2 YFSETQ. The length of the CDR3 is 15 residues. Written as DNA, the CDR3 is TGCGCCAGCAGCTTGGAATACGGGATGAACACTGAAGCTTTCTTT. Translating gives CASSLEYGMNTEAFF.

V is TRBV30 and J is TRBJ1-2; D might be TRBD1 (5 bases). Trimming stripped 3 bases from V and 6 bases from J, with 8 bases between. The CDR3 length is 11 residues. Germline values: CDR1 GTSNPN, CDR2 SVGIG (reference sequence). The CDR3 DNA reads as TGTGCCTGGAGGGGAGGGGATGGCTACACCTTC. Amino acid sequence: CAWRGGDGYTF. Full variable domain (missing parts from reference TRBV30 and TRBJ1-2): SQTIHQWPATLVQPVGSPLSLECTVEGTSNPNLYWYRQAAGRGLQLLFYSVGIGQISSEVPQNLSASRPQDRQFILSSKKLLLSDSGFYLCAWRGGDGYTFGSGTRLTVV.

V gene TRBV5-1 combines with J gene TRBJ2-5; 8 nucleotides align to TRBD2. Germline V gene data show CDR1 as SGHRS and CDR2 as YFSETQ. The CDR3 runs to 14 residues. V was clipped by 4 bases and J by 4 bases; unmatched bases: 6. The CDR3 DNA sequence: TGCGCCAGCAGCAGGGGACTAGTAAGAGAGACCCAGTACTTC. Its translation is CASSRGLVRETQYF. The variable domain in full, completed from reference TRBV5-1 and TRBJ2-5, reads KAGVTQTPRYLIKTRGQQVTLSCSPISGHRSVSWYQQTPGQGLQFLFEYFSETQRNKGNFPGRFSGRQFSNSRSEMNVSTLELGDSALYLCASSRGLVRETQYFGPGTRLLVL.

The genes are TRBV2 and TRBJ2-5; D gene ambiguous. The CDR3 runs to 15 residues. Germline V CDR1 and CDR2: SNHLY, FYNNEI. V was pared by 4 bases and J by 3 bases, with 15 bases between. CDR3: CASSGADQGEETQYF. CDR3 sequence (DNA): TGTGCCAGCAGTGGGGCGGACCAAGGTGAAGAGACCCAGTACTTC.

This clone is termed medium-sized (0.01 to 0.1%). The CDR3 is CASLTDSYNEQFF. The DNA of the CDR3 is TGTGCCAGCCTAACGGATTCCTACAATGAGCAGTTCTTC. The V call is TRBV6-6, the J call TRBJ2-1; D gene uncertain. V gave up 8 bases and J gave up 1 base, with 9 bases separating them. CDR1 is MNHNY, CDR2 SVGAGI, per germline (reference sequence). CDR3 length: 13 residues.

The gene calls are TRBV5-1 and TRBJ2-7; D perhaps matches TRBD2 (6 bases). Trimming shortened V by 4 bases and J by 0 bases, and 14 bases separated the two germline ends. The germline gives CDR1 SGHRS, CDR2 YFSETQ. The CDR3 is made up of 15 amino acids. CDR3 in DNA: TGCGCCAGCAGCAGTGGACCGGAGGGCTCCTACGAGCAGTACTTC. This sequence encodes CASSSGPEGSYEQYF.

This clone turned up a few times. The J gene is TRBJ2-2, the V gene TRBV27; D remains ambiguous. This CDR3 has 12 residues. The V end was cut by 5 bases, the J end by 7 bases, with 8 bases between. CDR1 and CDR2 (germline): MNHEY, SMNVEV (reference sequence). The CDR3 nucleotides read TGTGCCAGCAGTCCGGGCGGCGGGGAGCTGTTTTTT. It codes for CASSPGGGELFF.

This rearrangement joins TRBV27 to TRBJ1-2; D uncertain. The CDR3 totals 14 residues. Trimming removed 0 bases from V and 2 bases from J, with 7 bases in between. Germline V lookup: CDR1 MNHEY, CDR2 SMNVEV (reference sequence). CDR3 amino acids: CASSLSTQNYGYTF. CDR3 nucleotides: TGTGCCAGCAGTTTATCGACCCAGAACTATGGCTACACCTTC.